These 30 T cell receptor beta chains came from one sample sequenced in a study of blood T cell repertoires in COVID-19. TCRdb's table, derived via immunoSEQ multiplex PCR, lists solely in-frame clones and lacks some. The sample yields about 110,000 clones, 80% to 90% seen once. Sequenced input: peripheral blood. The receptors shown here come from a human donor in a cohort sampled during active COVID-19.

The V call is TRBV28, the J call TRBJ1-2, with D perhaps TRBD1 (5 bases). Germline CDR1 reads MDHEN; CDR2 reads SYDVKM. The CDR3 length is 14 residues. Trimming left V 6 bases short and J 8 bases short, with 19 bases between. In DNA form, the CDR3 reads TGTGCCAGCAGCCCCGGGGGACTCATAAAAGGCTACACCTTC. This translates into CASSPGGLIKGYTF.

The chain combines TRBV4-1 with TRBJ2-7, with unresolved D. Germline V lookup: CDR1 MGHRA, CDR2 YSYEKL. The CDR3 is 17 amino acids. V gave up 3 bases and J gave up 1 base, with 19 bases separating them. For the CDR3, the DNA is TGCGCCAGCAGCCATATATTATTGCGTCCCCTATCCTACGAGCAGTACTTC. It translates to CASSHILLRPLSYEQYF.

J is TRBJ2-5 and V is TRBV5-1; D possibly corresponds to TRBD1 (6 bases). Germline V lookup: CDR1 SGHRS, CDR2 YFSETQ. V was cut by 4 bases and J by 5 bases, with 18 bases left in between. The CDR3 spans 15 residues. This chain's CDR3 is CASSKTGRLGETQYF. In DNA, the CDR3 is TGCGCCAGCAGCAAAACAGGGAGACTGGGGGAGACCCAGTACTTC.

This clone was seen once. V and J are TRBV11-1 and TRBJ2-3; 14 bases are a match to TRBD2. J gave up 4 bases and V 2 bases, and 2 bases lay outside the gene matches. CDR3 size: 16 residues. The germline V gene encodes CDR1 SGHAT and CDR2 FQDESV (reference sequence). The CDR3 here is CASSLRLAGGADTQYF. CDR3 DNA: TGTGCCAGCAGCTTAAGACTAGCGGGAGGGGCAGATACGCAGTATTTT.

The chain is built from TRBV15 and TRBJ1-2, with D uncertain. CDR1 LNHNV and CDR2 YYDKDF come from the germline V gene (reference sequence). The V end was cut by 1 base, the J end by 4 bases, with 13 bases between. The CDR3 contains 15 residues. The CDR3 sequence is CATSRGERRLYGYTF. The CDR3 DNA follows: TGTGCCACCAGCAGAGGTGAGAGGCGACTCTATGGCTACACCTTC.

The chain employs TRBV6-2 or TRBV6-3 and TRBJ2-3, with D perhaps TRBD1 (5 bases). V was cut by 2 bases and J by 1 base, with 22 bases left in between. This CDR3 comprises 19 residues. In germline, CDR1 is MNHEY, CDR2 SVGEGT. The CDR3 coding sequence is TGTGCCAGCAGTTACGTAATTGGGAAGGGTTGGGGCGGCACAGATACGCAGTATTTT. Translating it yields CASSYVIGKGWGGTDTQYF.

This clone was picked up one time. V is TRBV7-2 and J is TRBJ2-5; 12 bases fit TRBD2. The CDR3 contains 16 residues. The V gene's germline CDR1 is SGHTA and CDR2 FQGNSA. After removal of 5 bases from V and 5 bases from J, the junction contained 9 bases not matched to a gene. The CDR3 region is CASSQGLAGGRETQYF. CDR3 nucleotides: TGTGCCAGCAGCCAGGGGCTAGCGGGGGGGAGGGAGACCCAGTACTTC.

The CDR3 spells CASSLSRPGHVNTGELFF. The CDR3, as DNA: TGTGCCAGCTCACTCTCTCGACCGGGACACGTCAATACCGGGGAGCTGTTTTTT. This chain links TRBV18 with TRBJ2-2; D perhaps matches TRBD1 (6 bases). Germline V gene lookup returns CDR1 KGHSH and CDR2 LQKENI. Trimming cost V 4 bases and J 5 bases, with 23 bases left between them. CDR3 length: 18 amino acids. The variable domain in full, with the rest retrieved from reference TRBV18 and TRBJ2-2, is NAGVMQNPRHLVRRRGQEARLRCSPMKGHSHVYWYRQLPEEGLKFMVYLQKENIIDESGMPKERFSAEFPKEGPSILRIQQVVRGDSAAYFCASSLSRPGHVNTGELFFGEGSRLTVL.

The genes are TRBV7-3 and TRBJ1-1; no clear D. Looked up from germline, CDR1 is SGHTA and CDR2 is FQGTGA. CDR3 length equals 13 residues. Trimming pared 3 bases from V and 0 bases from J, leaving 5 bases between. CDR3 bases: TGTGCCAGCAGCTTGGACTTGAACACTGAAGCTTTCTTT. Amino acids: CASSLDLNTEAFF.

The V gene is TRBV20-1, the J gene TRBJ2-1; perhaps TRBD2 as D (6 bases). Germline assignment: CDR1 DFQATT and CDR2 SNEGSKA (reference sequence). The ends were cut back, 3 bases at V and 3 bases at J, with 12 bases in the middle. This CDR3 is 14 amino acids long. This chain's CDR3 is CSASNAGLYNEQFF. CDR3 coding DNA: TGCAGTGCTAGTAATGCGGGACTCTACAATGAGCAGTTCTTC.

This chain joins TRBV7-2 and TRBJ2-7, with TRBD2 matching 14 bases. The CDR3 spans 15 residues. The V gene end was trimmed by 5 bases and the J gene end by 6 bases; junction bases not matched to a gene: 6. Germline CDR1 and CDR2: SGHTA and FQGNSA. CDR3 in amino acids: CASSLGLAGGLEQYF. CDR3 DNA sequence: TGTGCCAGCAGCCTAGGACTAGCGGGGGGTCTCGAGCAGTACTTC. Variable domain in full (rest from reference TRBV7-2 and TRBJ2-7): GAGVSQSPSNKVTEKGKDVELRCDPISGHTALYWYRQSLGQGLEFLIYFQGNSAPDKSGLPSDRFSAERTGGSVSTLTIQRTQQEDSAVYLCASSLGLAGGLEQYFGPGTRLTVT.

CDR3 coding DNA: TGTGCCAGCAGTTTAAGAAGGGGGCGGGTGACGGGCACTGAAGCTTTCTTT. It translates to CASSLRRGRVTGTEAFF. The V call is TRBV28, the J call TRBJ1-1; 7 nucleotides match TRBD1. The trim removed 2 bases at V and 4 bases at J, leaving 13 bases unmatched. The germline gives CDR1 MDHEN, CDR2 SYDVKM. The CDR3 extends over 17 amino acids.

Only a few counts were recorded for this clone. CDR3: CASSVTGANYGYTF. The CDR3, as DNA: TGTGCCAGCAGCGTCACAGGGGCTAACTATGGCTACACCTTC. The chain combines TRBV9 with TRBJ1-2; 7 bases line up with TRBD1. V lost 2 bases, J lost 0 bases, and 1 base stayed unmatched. CDR1 SGDLS and CDR2 YYNGEE come from the germline V gene. CDR3 length equals 14 residues.

This clone was seen a single time. The chain links TRBV7-3 to TRBJ2-2, with TRBD2 matching over 7 bases. Unmatched junction bases numbered 8, after V lost 4 bases and J lost 6 bases. The CDR3 contains 15 residues. Germline lookup yields CDR1 SGHTA and CDR2 FQGTGA. The CDR3 is CASSSTSRNSGELFF. In nucleotides, the CDR3 is TGTGCCAGCAGCTCGACTAGCCGTAATTCCGGGGAGCTGTTTTTT.

This chain links TRBV24-1 with TRBJ2-1; 8 bases map to TRBD2. The CDR3 has 15 amino acids. The junction had 2 bases not matched to a gene; V was cut back by 5 bases and J by 0 bases. Germline values: CDR1 KGHDR, CDR2 SFDVKD. The CDR3 nucleotides are TGTGCCACCAGTGCAGGGACTAGCTCCTACAATGAGCAGTTCTTC. Translation: CATSAGTSSYNEQFF.

The J gene is TRBJ2-7, the V gene TRBV2; D may be TRBD1 (5 bases). This CDR3 is built from 13 residues. V lost 6 bases and J 3 bases, leaving 12 bases between the germline ends. The V gene's germline CDR1 is SNHLY and CDR2 FYNNEI. CDR3 DNA: TGTGCCAGCAGCTTACAGGCCTACTACGAGCAGTACTTC. It translates to CASSLQAYYEQYF.

This chain joins TRBV25-1 and TRBJ2-4, with D uncertain. From germline, CDR1 is MGHDK and CDR2 SYGVNS. The V end lost 3 bases, the J end lost 5 bases, and 11 bases lay between the germline ends. The CDR3 is 14 amino acids. CDR3 nucleotide sequence: TGTGCCAGCAGTGATTTGGAGAACGAAAACATTCAGTACTTC. Protein sequence: CASSDLENENIQYF.

The chain uses TRBV7-2 and TRBJ2-3; 8 nucleotides match TRBD2. CDR1 and CDR2 from the germline V gene are SGHTA and FQGNSA. Unmatched junction bases numbered 3, after V lost 0 bases and J lost 4 bases. The CDR3 sequence is 15 residues long. The CDR3 region has the DNA TGTGCCAGCAGCTTAGCTAGAGCGGGAGCAGATACGCAGTATTTT. It yields the protein CASSLARAGADTQYF.

Here the CDR3 DNA reads TGTGCCAGCAGCTTGGGGACTATAAAGAGCACAGATACGCAGTATTTT. Protein: CASSLGTIKSTDTQYF. This chain links TRBV5-4 with TRBJ2-3; TRBD2 might be the D (6 bases). Trimming shortened V by 0 bases and J by 0 bases, and 11 bases separated the two germline ends. The CDR3 extends over 16 amino acids. From germline, CDR1 is SGHNT and CDR2 YYREEE (reference sequence).

V gene TRBV9 combines with J gene TRBJ2-3, with TRBD2 matching 10 bases. Trimming removed 4 bases from V and 6 bases from J; junction bases left unmatched: 14. The CDR3 is 17 amino acids. Germline CDR1 and CDR2: SGDLS and YYNGEE. The CDR3 spells CASSREASGGALDTQYF. The CDR3 DNA follows: TGTGCCAGCAGCCGCGAGGCCAGCGGGGGGGCGTTGGATACGCAGTATTTT.

The V gene is TRBV30, the J gene TRBJ1-2, with D unclear. The CDR3 has 11 amino acids. Germline loops: CDR1 GTSNPN, CDR2 SVGIG (reference sequence). Trimming pared 2 bases from V and 7 bases from J, leaving 8 bases between. CDR3 coding DNA: TGTGCCTGGAGTTCGGGTGGTGGCTACACCTTC. The encoded protein is CAWSSGGGYTF.

The V gene is TRBV6-4, the J gene TRBJ1-4; 10 bases map to TRBD1. V dropped 7 bases and J dropped 0; count of bases not matched to a gene: 2. The CDR3 has 15 residues. Germline V gene sequence: CDR1 MRHNA, CDR2 SNTAGT. CDR3: CASIGTGATNEKLFF. The CDR3 nucleotides are TGTGCCAGCATCGGGACAGGGGCAACTAATGAAAAACTGTTTTTT.

CDR3 in amino acids: CASSQGTSGTYEQYF. CDR3 coding DNA: TGCGCCAGCAGCCAAGGGACTAGCGGGACTTACGAGCAGTACTTC. V is TRBV4-1 and J is TRBJ2-7, with 12 bases identical to TRBD2. With 1 base clipped from V and 4 bases from J, the junction kept 2 bases outside the gene matches. CDR3 length equals 15 residues. CDR1 and CDR2 from the germline V gene are MGHRA and YSYEKL.

The V and J genes are TRBV28 and TRBJ2-1, with TRBD1 matching over 8 bases. Germline-derived CDR1 and CDR2 are MDHEN and SYDVKM. After removal of 5 bases from V and 7 bases from J, the junction contained 16 bases not matched to a gene. The CDR3 covers 17 residues. The CDR3 DNA follows: TGTGCCAGCAGTGCCCAACTTGGACAGGGATTTGCGAATGAGCAGTTCTTC. This sequence encodes CASSAQLGQGFANEQFF.

The chain is built from TRBV29-1 and TRBJ2-1; 8 positions match TRBD1. The CDR3 consists of 13 residues. V shed 7 bases and J 12 bases; nucleotides not matched to a gene: 14. From germline, CDR1 is SQVTM and CDR2 ANQGSEA. Here the CDR3 DNA reads TGCAGCGGAAGACAGGGGTCGACATTGGGGCAGTTCTTC. It translates to CSGRQGSTLGQFF.

The chain uses TRBV3-1 (or the pseudogene TRBV3-2) and TRBJ1-1; D gene uncertain. Germline V lookup: CDR1 LGHDT, CDR2 YNNKEL (reference sequence). Deletions cut 4 bases from V and 3 bases from J, with 9 bases between. The CDR3 extends over 13 amino acids. In nucleotides, the CDR3 is TGTGCCAGCAGCCCCCTACCGGACACTGAAGCTTTCTTT. Amino acids: CASSPLPDTEAFF.

The chain links TRBV19 to TRBJ1-5, with D perhaps TRBD1 (5 bases). From germline, CDR1 is LNHDA and CDR2 SQIVND (reference sequence). The CDR3 has 15 residues. V dropped 5 bases and J dropped 5 bases, with 16 bases sitting between them. The CDR3 nucleotides read TGTGCCAGTAGTTTGGACCGGGGAGGGGATCAGCCCCAGCATTTT. Translation gives CASSLDRGGDQPQHF.

On this clone: Other DNA sequences in this sample translate to the same CDR3. The chain joins TRBV9 to TRBJ2-1, with 7 bases identical to TRBD2. V shed 3 bases, J shed 0 bases, and the junction held 3 bases outside the gene matches. The CDR3 covers 15 residues. Germline assignment: CDR1 SGDLS and CDR2 YYNGEE. The CDR3 protein is CASSATGGSYNEQFF. CDR3 nucleotides: TGTGCCAGCAGCGCGACGGGGGGCTCCTACAATGAGCAGTTCTTC.

In the case of this clone: This specimen includes other DNA sequences encoding the same CDR3. The chain links TRBV28 to TRBJ1-2; D is undetermined. Germline CDR1 and CDR2: MDHEN and SYDVKM. The CDR3 totals 13 residues. V was trimmed by 2 bases and J by 1 base, leaving 5 bases between them. CDR3 in DNA: TGTGCCAGCAGTTTAGCGGGTAACTATGGCTACACCTTC. Amino acids: CASSLAGNYGYTF.

The count of this clone is one. This chain connects TRBV19 to TRBJ1-1; TRBD1 aligns across 7 bases. Trimming at V came to 5 bases and at J to 1 base, leaving 7 bases not matched to a gene. CDR3 length: 15 residues. CDR1 and CDR2 from the germline V gene are LNHDA and SQIVND (reference sequence). Written as DNA, the CDR3 is TGTGCCAGTAGTCCCACCGGGACAGCGAACACTGAAGCTTTCTTT. Its translation is CASSPTGTANTEAFF.